The clone carrying this TCR beta chain has a handful of counts. The germline V gene encodes CDR1 SGHTA and CDR2 FQGNSA. CDR3 length: 13 residues. The ends were cut back, 8 bases at V and 0 bases at J, with 8 bases in the middle. This record belongs to a study of T cells after somatic rescue of genetic block. Produced via immunoSEQ multiplex PCR; TCRdb's table is partial and in-frame only. This table holds more than 10,000 clones, around 84% found once. This TCR derives from a boy between 5 and 17 years old. Sequences were obtained from peripheral blood mononuclear cells (PBMCs). The chain combines TRBV7-2 with TRBJ1-3; the D gene is possibly TRBD1 (6 bases). CDR3 in amino acids: CASSTGSGNTIYF. CDR3 coding DNA: TGTGCCAGCTCGACAGGCTCTGGAAACACCATATATTTT.